Included here is one TCR beta chain sequence, with context. Its antigen remains unidentified. Base qualities are missing; no much larger clone stands one base away. TCRbeta CDR3 regions were amplified from genomic DNA using the immunoSEQ Assay, a bias-controlled multiplex PCR. The authors' pipeline ran thus. The number of nucleated cells in each sample was estimated by amplification of reference gene primers within the assay. Sequence reads were collapsed and filtered to measure the absolute abundance of every unique TCRbeta CDR3 rearrangement. For each sample, productive Simpson clonality was calculated by taking the square root of Simpson's diversity index across productive rearrangements. Sourced from immuneACCESS, this table was stored by TCRdb with only in-frame sequences that have V and J called. A share of the clones is absent; for the studies checked, an unresolved V gene accounts for under half, and the remainder has no known explanation. The V and J calls and clone size come from that table; D and trimming were worked out from the DNA. The sample records 80,000 or so clones, approximately 89% of which are singletons. Less than 2.5% of the sample goes to the ten largest clones.

The CDR3 measures 19 amino acids from cysteine to phenylalanine. Only the CDR3 DNA stays, 57 bases, in frame from base 1. The data were taken from a study of blood T cell repertoires in COVID-19 (dated by TCRdb to about 2020). Study-level background: Collaborator samples came from the United States, Italy and Spain and covered acute and convalescent phases of COVID-19. Deeply sampled blood TCRbeta repertoires from subjects exposed to, actively infected with, or recovered from COVID-19 were included in the dataset. The material from the prospective study consisted of cDNA or gDNA derived from T cells, B-cell-depleted T cells, or PBMCs. The repertoires were made available in a free public database intended to serve as a resource for research on the immune response to SARS-CoV-2. Sample metadata almost always included a de-identified subject ID, COVID-19 status, age in years and sex. Where available, HLA class I and class II types were obtained from metadata supplied by the sample provider rather than from assay-based typing. Samples came from the ongoing ImmuneRACE study (first 160 participants) plus 1,254 subjects from 6 global collaborators.

Collaborating institutions collected whole blood in K2EDTA tubes following their own protocols. For TCRbeta analysis, collaborators shipped samples in one of three forms: frozen whole blood, isolated PBMCs, or DNA extracted from either of those sample types. Broader findings and caveats from the paper: The quantity of clinical and demographic metadata differed by source and by participant and was supplied without curation.

The clonotype comes from a man aged 50-59 years with acute or convalescent COVID-19. What was sequenced was peripheral blood. The rearranged chain carries TRBV21-1 and TRBJ1-3; the table's D call of TRBD1 was not tested on the DNA. TRBV21-1 is a pseudogene segment. The CDR3 here reads CASRPPGQGAISPGNTIYF. The DNA reads TGTGCCAGCAGGCCACCGGGACAGGGGGCCATATCACCTGGAAACACCATATATTTT.